The present TCR beta chain was sequenced within a study of CD8+CD57+ T cells in acquired aplastic anemia. The TCR beta profiling, which covered VDJ combination and CDR3 sequence, was carried out using genomic DNA as the template. Via MiXCR, TCRdb re-called the reads, giving one row per CDR3 protein. Of 100,000 to 120,000 distinct CDR3 sequences listed, approximately 49% were seen once; the top ten hold around a third. V was trimmed by 2 bases and J by 4 bases, leaving 14 bases between them. Per germline, CDR1 MNHEY and CDR2 SVGAGI. There are 15 residues in the CDR3. This clonotype was counted many times.

The receptor comes from a human donor in good health, serving as a control. The sequenced sample was sorted CD4+, CD8+, or CD8+CD57+ T cells (not recorded which) from PBMCs. The genes are TRBV6-5 and TRBJ1-1, with D possibly TRBD1 on 6 matching bases. The CDR3 DNA reads as TGTGCCAGCAGTTACACGCAACAGGGAGGCACTGAAGCTTTCTTT. Translated: CASSYTQQGGTEAFF.